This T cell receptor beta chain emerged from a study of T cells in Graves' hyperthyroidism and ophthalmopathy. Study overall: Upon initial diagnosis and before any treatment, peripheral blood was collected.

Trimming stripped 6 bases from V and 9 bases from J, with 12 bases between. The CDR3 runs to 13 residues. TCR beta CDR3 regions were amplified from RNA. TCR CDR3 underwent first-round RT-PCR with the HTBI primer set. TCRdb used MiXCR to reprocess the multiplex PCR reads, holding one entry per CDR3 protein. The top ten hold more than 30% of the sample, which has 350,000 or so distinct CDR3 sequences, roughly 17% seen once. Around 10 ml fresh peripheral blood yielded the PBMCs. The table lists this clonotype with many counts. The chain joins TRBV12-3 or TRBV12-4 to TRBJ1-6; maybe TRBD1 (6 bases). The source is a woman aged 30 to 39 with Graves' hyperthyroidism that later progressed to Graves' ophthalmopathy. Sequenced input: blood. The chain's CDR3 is CASSSDRSSPLHF. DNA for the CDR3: TGTGCCAGCAGCTCCGACAGGTCTTCACCCCTCCACTTT.